The 19 T cell receptor beta chains given below trace back to one sample, sequenced in a study of T cells in Graves' hyperthyroidism and ophthalmopathy. What was amplified from RNA transcripts were TCR beta CDR3 regions. During a first-round RT-PCR of the TCR CDR3, the HTBI primer set was used. MiXCR, applied by TCRdb to the multiplex PCR reads, yields one record per CDR3 protein. The table shows roughly 580,000 distinct CDR3 sequences, with roughly 50% occurring only once. The sample consisted of peripheral blood or thyroid tissue (not recorded which). The receptors originated from a young woman with Graves' hyperthyroidism.

The V and J genes are TRBV2 and TRBJ1-5, with D tentatively TRBD1 (5 bases). Germline loops: CDR1 SNHLY, CDR2 FYNNEI. V was trimmed by 8 bases and J by 2 bases, leaving 19 bases between them. CDR3 size: 16 residues. CDR3 DNA: TGTGCCAGCGTTGAAGATGGGGGAGATGGCAATCAGCCCCAGCATTTT. It yields the protein CASVEDGGDGNQPQHF.

In regard to this clonotype: A much bigger clone sits one base away, suggesting this may be a read error. This chain links TRBV2 with TRBJ1-1; D is ambiguous. This CDR3 is built from 13 residues. Trimming took 7 bases from V and 5 from J, leaving 14 bases between them. CDR1 is SNHLY, CDR2 FYNNEI, per germline. CDR3 region: CASTLRRGTEAFF. Written as DNA, the CDR3 is TGTGCCAGCACTTTGAGGCGGGGTACTGAAGCTTTCTTT.

This clonotype was observed many times. V gene TRBV25-1 combines with J gene TRBJ1-1, with unresolved D. Trimming removed 5 bases from V and 1 base from J, with 11 bases in between. From germline, CDR1 is MGHDK and CDR2 SYGVNS. This CDR3 has 14 residues. CDR3 sequence (DNA): TGTGCCAGCAGTCAAACGCACTCGAACACTGAAGCTTTCTTT. Protein: CASSQTHSNTEAFF.

The CDR3 coding sequence is TGTGCCAGCAGCTTAGCCGGGGGTATAGACAACGAGCAGTACTTC. Residues: CASSLAGGIDNEQYF. V usage is TRBV7-6 and J usage is TRBJ2-7; tentative D call: TRBD2 (6 bases). The CDR3 has 15 amino acids. V was clipped by 0 bases and J by 5 bases, with 14 bases between them. Germline CDR1 is SGHVS and CDR2 is FNYEAQ.

In its sample, this clonotype was seen many times. Its ends do not fully match the called genes, so a read error is possible. The genes are TRBV10-3 and TRBJ2-7; tentative D call: TRBD1 (5 bases). The CDR3 is made up of 11 amino acids. Germline loops: CDR1 ENHRY, CDR2 SYGVKD. This CDR3 is CAISESTGSSF. CDR3 DNA sequence: TGTGCCATCAGTGAGTCAACAGGTTCTAGCTTC.

The rearrangement links TRBV12-3 or TRBV12-4 to TRBJ1-1; D is uncertain. V lost 4 bases and J lost 8, with 8 bases in between. This CDR3 has 11 amino acids. The CDR3 nucleotides read TGTGCCAGCAGTTACTCACAGGAAGCTTTCTTT. Protein product: CASSYSQEAFF.

This clonotype has a count of ten or more. The chain joins TRBV7-8 to TRBJ1-4; the match to TRBD1 covers 9 bases. The CDR3 has 14 residues. Per germline, CDR1 SGHVS and CDR2 FQNEAQ. J lost 8 bases, V lost 4 bases, and 5 bases had no gene match. CDR3 nucleotide sequence: TGTGCCAGCAGCTCGGACAGGGGTAACGAAAAACTGTTTTTT. It codes for CASSSDRGNEKLFF.

This rearrangement joins TRBV15 to TRBJ2-6; a possible D gene is TRBD1 (5 bases). The germline V gene has CDR1 LNHNV and CDR2 YYDKDF (reference sequence). The V and J ends lost 7 bases and 0 bases respectively, with 16 bases between them. The CDR3 has 17 amino acids. The CDR3: CATTLQGPDSGANVLTF. CDR3 sequence (DNA): TGTGCCACCACCCTGCAGGGCCCTGACTCTGGGGCCAACGTCCTGACTTTC. The whole variable domain, filled in from reference TRBV15 and TRBJ2-6, reads DAMVIQNPRYQVTQFGKPVTLSCSQTLNHNVMYWYQQKSSQAPKLLFHYYDKDFNNEADTPDNFQSRRPNTSFCFLDIRSPGLGDTAMYLCATTLQGPDSGANVLTFGAGSRLTVL.

The rearrangement joins TRBV2 to TRBJ1-2; 8 bases line up with TRBD1. The germline V gene has CDR1 SNHLY and CDR2 FYNNEI. This CDR3 spans 15 amino acids. Losses at the gene ends were 6 bases for V and 2 bases for J; bases not matched to a gene: 8. The CDR3 protein is CASSPFDRGNYGYTF. Written as DNA, the CDR3 is TGTGCCAGCAGCCCCTTCGACAGGGGAAACTATGGCTACACCTTC.

V is TRBV10-3 and J is TRBJ1-5, with a tentative D call TRBD1 (5 bases). The V and J ends lost 5 bases and 6 bases respectively, with 14 bases between them. The CDR3 is 14 amino acids. The germline gives CDR1 ENHRY, CDR2 SYGVKD. The CDR3 region has the DNA TGTGCCATCAGTTCCGGGGGGACGGCTCAGCCCCAGCATTTT. Protein sequence: CAISSGGTAQPQHF.

This clonotype has a handful of counts. J is TRBJ1-2 and V is TRBV6-5; D is unresolved. Looked up from germline, CDR1 is MNHEY and CDR2 is SVGAGI. The ends were cut back, 6 bases at V and 0 bases at J, with 11 bases in the middle. The CDR3 has 14 amino acids. DNA for the CDR3: TGTGCCAGCAGCGACGGACCGACTAACTATGGCTACACCTTC. Its translation: CASSDGPTNYGYTF.

The V call is TRBV9, the J call TRBJ1-1, with D possibly TRBD1 on 5 matching bases. There are 14 residues in the CDR3. Trimming left V 4 bases short and J 7 bases short, with 17 bases between. In germline, CDR1 is SGDLS, CDR2 YYNGEE. The CDR3 DNA follows: TGTGCCAGCAGCCAAAGGGACCACAAGGGTGAAGCTTTCTTT. Translated: CASSQRDHKGEAFF.

This clonotype was observed at least ten times. This sequence joins TRBV2 and TRBJ1-5; possible D gene TRBD1, 5 bases. This CDR3 spans 13 amino acids. Germline assignment: CDR1 SNHLY and CDR2 FYNNEI. Trimming stripped 6 bases from V and 10 bases from J, with 16 bases between. CDR3 sequence: CASRLGTAQPQHF. The CDR3 bases are TGTGCCAGCAGACTCGGGACGGCCCAACCCCAGCATTTT.

CDR3 sequence: CASRQLTSGDSYEQYF. The CDR3 DNA follows: TGTGCCAGCAGGCAACTGACTAGCGGGGACTCCTACGAGCAGTACTTC. The gene calls are TRBV6-1 and TRBJ2-7, with 11 bases lining up with TRBD2. CDR3 size: 16 residues. Germline CDR1 and CDR2: MNHNS and SASEGT. The V segment lost 6 bases and the J segment 0 bases; nucleotides outside the gene matches: 7.

Only a few counts were recorded for this clonotype. V and J are TRBV7-9 and TRBJ1-2; TRBD1 matches at 12 bases. CDR3 length equals 16 residues. Germline V gene sequence: CDR1 SEHNR, CDR2 FQNEAQ (reference sequence). V trimming: 5 bases; J trimming: 8 bases; junction bases outside the gene matches: 12. The CDR3 loop reads CASSHPGQGAAGGYTF. The CDR3 nucleotides are TGTGCCAGCAGCCACCCGGGACAGGGGGCGGCTGGGGGCTACACCTTC. Complete variable domain (other parts from reference TRBV7-9 and TRBJ1-2): DTGVSQNPRHKITKRGQNVTFRCDPISEHNRLYWYRQTLGQGPEFLTYFQNEAQLEKSRLLSDRFSAERPKGSFSTLEIQRTEQGDSAMYLCASSHPGQGAAGGYTFGSGTRLTVV.

There are a few counts of this clonotype. This chain joins TRBV6-4 and TRBJ1-4, with a weak D call TRBD1 (6 bases). Germline lookup yields CDR1 MRHNA and CDR2 SNTAGT. This CDR3 has 14 amino acids. V gave up 6 bases and J gave up 8 bases, with 16 bases separating them. Written as DNA, the CDR3 is TGTGCCAGCAGCCTACAGGGTTCGTGGGAAAAACTGTTTTTT. As protein: CASSLQGSWEKLFF.

The V and J genes are TRBV7-9 and TRBJ2-5, with 10 bases matching TRBD1. The J call is in doubt because the DNA end fits TRBJ2-1 better. Germline V gene data show CDR1 as SEHNR and CDR2 as FQNEAQ (reference sequence). This CDR3 comprises 15 residues. The CDR3 reads CASSLGGTGAGEQFF. In nucleotides, the CDR3 is TGTGCCAGCAGCTTAGGAGGGACAGGGGCTGGTGAGCAGTTCTTC.

Comments on this clonotype: The missing conserved phenylalanine or tryptophan at the end of this CDR3 makes a read error likely. The rearrangement uses TRBV7-3 and TRBJ1-5; D remains unclear. CDR1 is SGHTA and CDR2 is FQGTGA in the germline V gene. The CDR3 loop spans 13 amino acids. Deletions cut 0 bases from V and 6 bases from J, with 6 bases between. The CDR3 nucleotides read TGTGCCAGCAGCTTAACCCGGAGTCAGCCCCAGCATTTG. Translation: CASSLTRSQPQHL.

This clonotype was recorded many times. This chain connects TRBV6-5 to TRBJ1-1; D is unresolved. Trimming took 5 bases from V and 4 from J, leaving 14 bases between them. The CDR3 is made up of 14 amino acids. Germline CDR1 reads MNHEY; CDR2 reads SVGAGI. The DNA for the CDR3 is TGTGCCAGCAGTACACGACGGGAAGGCACTGAAGCTTTCTTT. Its protein is CASSTRREGTEAFF.